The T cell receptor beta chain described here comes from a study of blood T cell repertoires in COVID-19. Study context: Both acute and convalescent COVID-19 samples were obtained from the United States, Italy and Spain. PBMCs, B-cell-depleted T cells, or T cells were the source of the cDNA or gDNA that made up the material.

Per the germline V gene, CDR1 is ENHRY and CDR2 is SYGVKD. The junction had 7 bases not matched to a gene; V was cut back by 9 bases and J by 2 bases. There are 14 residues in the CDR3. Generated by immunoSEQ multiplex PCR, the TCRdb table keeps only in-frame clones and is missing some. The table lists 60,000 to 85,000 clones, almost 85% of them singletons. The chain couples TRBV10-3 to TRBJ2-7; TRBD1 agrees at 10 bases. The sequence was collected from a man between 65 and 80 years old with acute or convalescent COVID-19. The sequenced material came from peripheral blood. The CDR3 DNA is TGTGCCATACGTTTGGGACAGGGGCCCTACGAGCAGTACTTC. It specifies CAIRLGQGPYEQYF.